A single sample gave rise to the 18 T cell receptor beta chains below, sequenced in a study of cytomegalovirus exposure and HLA in healthy donors. Primers for the PCR totalled 60 Vbeta and 13 Jbeta. Here immunoSEQ multiplex PCR was the method, and the copy in TCRdb shows in-frame clones only, minus some. The sample holds 200,000 to 250,000 clones; about 83% are singletons and the top ten take roughly a sixth. Sequencing was performed on PBMCs. Receptor source: a man aged 35-49 years in good health and CMV-seronegative.

The chain employs TRBV7-9 and TRBJ2-5, with TRBD2 matching 11 bases. The CDR3 totals 15 residues. The germline gives CDR1 SEHNR, CDR2 FQNEAQ (reference sequence). V shed 0 bases, J shed 11 bases, and the junction held 8 bases outside the gene matches. In nucleotides, the CDR3 is TGTGCCAGCAGCTTAGCGACTAGCGGGACGGGGGAGCAGTACTTC. This encodes CASSLATSGTGEQYF.

V gene TRBV2 combines with J gene TRBJ2-7, with 13 nucleotides matching TRBD2. V shed 8 bases and J 6 bases; nucleotides not matched to a gene: 4. This CDR3 is built from 13 residues. Looked up from germline, CDR1 is SNHLY and CDR2 is FYNNEI. CDR3 nucleotide sequence: TGTGCCAGCTGGACTAGCGGGAGCGGCGAGCAGTACTTC. Protein sequence: CASWTSGSGEQYF.

The chain joins TRBV27 to TRBJ2-7; TRBD2 matches at 8 bases. This CDR3 has 16 amino acids. Germline trimming cut 5 bases from V and 0 bases from J; bases unmatched to any gene: 9. From germline, CDR1 is MNHEY and CDR2 SMNVEV (reference sequence). CDR3 bases: TGTGCCAGCAGTCCGCCACGGAGCGGGAGCTCCTACGAGCAGTACTTC. Translation: CASSPPRSGSSYEQYF.

There are a few counts of this clone. The V gene is TRBV7-9, the J gene TRBJ2-7, with D possibly matching TRBD1 (6 bases). Trimming cost V 5 bases and J 4 bases, with 9 bases left between them. This CDR3 has 12 residues. Germline loops: CDR1 SEHNR, CDR2 FQNEAQ (reference sequence). CDR3 sequence reads: CASSRTVYEQYF. DNA for the CDR3: TGTGCCAGCAGCCGGACAGTTTACGAGCAGTACTTC.

V gene TRBV6-1 combines with J gene TRBJ2-3, with a tentative D call TRBD2 (7 bases). CDR3 size: 16 residues. V lost 1 base, J lost 1 base, and 12 bases lay in between. Per the germline V gene, CDR1 is MNHNS and CDR2 is SASEGT. The DNA of the CDR3 is TGTGCCAGCAGTGAAGGGTGGGAGGGGGGCACAGATACGCAGTATTTT. It yields the protein CASSEGWEGGTDTQYF.

This clone was observed a single time. The CDR3 sequence: CASNYAPRQPQHF. CDR3 nucleotide sequence: TGTGCCAGCAACTATGCCCCCAGACAGCCCCAGCATTTT. V usage is TRBV5-4 and J usage is TRBJ1-5; D unclear. Germline assignment: CDR1 SGHNT and CDR2 YYREEE (reference sequence). V dropped 6 bases and J dropped 7 bases, with 14 bases sitting between them. The CDR3 covers 13 residues.

The V and J genes are TRBV11-2 and TRBJ2-5, with TRBD2 matching over 8 bases. Germline CDR1 reads SGHAT; CDR2 reads FQNNGV. The CDR3 loop spans 16 amino acids. Trimming cost V 4 bases and J 12 bases; bases outside gene matches: 19. CDR3: CASSSFSSGGQRGEYF. In nucleotides, the CDR3 is TGTGCCAGCAGCTCCTTCTCCAGCGGGGGTCAACGAGGGGAGTACTTC.

This clone came up a few times. The CDR3 bases are TGTGCCAGCAGCTTAGGGGACACAGGGATCACTGAAGCTTTCTTT. It codes for CASSLGDTGITEAFF. This chain uses TRBV7-9 with TRBJ1-1, with D perhaps TRBD1 (6 bases). Germline CDR1 SEHNR, CDR2 FQNEAQ (reference sequence). The CDR3 is 15 amino acids. Between the trimmed V and J ends, which lost 1 base and 4 bases, there was a span of 13 bases.

V is TRBV28 and J is TRBJ1-5; TRBD1 matches 8 bases. V was clipped by 6 bases and J by 6 bases; unmatched bases: 7. The length of the CDR3 is 14 residues. From germline, CDR1 is MDHEN and CDR2 SYDVKM. The DNA of the CDR3 is TGTGCCAGCAGGTCCTCAGGGGGCAGTCAGCCCCAGCATTTT. Protein product: CASRSSGGSQPQHF.

The chain links TRBV19 to TRBJ1-4; D ambiguous. Trimming removed 2 bases from V and 4 bases from J, with 8 bases in between. Germline V gene sequence: CDR1 LNHDA, CDR2 SQIVND (reference sequence). The CDR3 loop spans 14 amino acids. Written as DNA, the CDR3 is TGTGCCAGTAGTATAACAGCCCATAATGAAAAACTGTTTTTT. Translated, it gives CASSITAHNEKLFF.

V gene TRBV4-1 combines with J gene TRBJ2-7; 7 bases match TRBD1. V lost 6 bases, J lost 5 bases, and 7 bases stayed unmatched. The length of the CDR3 is 13 residues. CDR1 is MGHRA, CDR2 YSYEKL, per germline. The CDR3 loop reads CASSDRVSDEQYF. CDR3 sequence (DNA): TGCGCCAGCAGTGACAGGGTTTCTGACGAGCAGTACTTC.

The V call is TRBV6-6, the J call TRBJ2-7; TRBD1 might be the D (5 bases). V was shortened by 8 bases and J by 7 bases, with 18 bases between the two germline ends. CDR1 is MNHNY, CDR2 SVGAGI, per germline (reference sequence). The CDR3 is 13 amino acids. The CDR3 coding sequence is TGTGCCAGCTCTCAGCCAGGGCCGCTTGAGCAGTACTTC. Its protein is CASSQPGPLEQYF.

The rearrangement uses TRBV9 and TRBJ2-5; 9 bases are a match to TRBD1. The CDR3 spans 14 residues. The V segment lost 3 bases and the J segment 2 bases; nucleotides outside the gene matches: 2. Germline loops: CDR1 SGDLS, CDR2 YYNGEE. The CDR3 nucleotides read TGTGCCAGCAGCGCGACAGGGGGTCAAGAGACCCAGTACTTC. This gives the protein CASSATGGQETQYF.

V usage is TRBV29-1 and J usage is TRBJ1-2; 9 nucleotides agree with TRBD1. J was trimmed by 3 bases and V by 7 bases; bases with no gene match: 12. The CDR3 has 15 amino acids. CDR1 and CDR2 from the germline V gene are SQVTM and ANQGSEA. The CDR3 protein is CSAQGTGFEDYGYTF. CDR3 sequence (DNA): TGCAGCGCCCAAGGGACAGGGTTTGAGGACTATGGCTACACCTTC.

This chain connects TRBV6-4 to TRBJ2-3; 8 positions match TRBD2. The CDR3 spans 15 residues. Germline CDR1 MRHNA, CDR2 SNTAGT. V dropped 0 bases and J dropped 4; count of bases not matched to a gene: 3. CDR3 sequence: CASSDSGLGSDTQYF. CDR3 in DNA: TGTGCCAGCAGTGACTCGGGACTAGGTTCAGATACGCAGTATTTT.

The chain links TRBV7-7 to TRBJ2-1; no reliable D call. V was cut by 1 base and J by 6 bases, with 7 bases left in between. Germline loops: CDR1 SSHAT, CDR2 FNYEAQ (reference sequence). The CDR3 spans 13 residues. Written as DNA, the CDR3 is TGTGCCAGCAGCTTAGTAAATTCCAATGAGCAGTTCTTC. Translated: CASSLVNSNEQFF. The complete variable domain, with remaining parts taken from reference TRBV7-7 and TRBJ2-1, reads GAGVSQSPRYKVTKRGQDVTLRCDPISSHATLYWYQQALGQGPEFLTYFNYEAQPDKSGLPSDRFSAERPEGSISTLTIQRTEQRDSAMYRCASSLVNSNEQFFGPGTRLTVL.

The chain employs TRBV30 and TRBJ1-2; 7 bases are shared with TRBD1. The trim removed 2 bases at V and 4 bases at J, leaving 4 bases unmatched. CDR1 is GTSNPN, CDR2 SVGIG, per germline (reference sequence). The CDR3 is 13 amino acids. This CDR3 reads CAWSPGQSYGYTF. The DNA for the CDR3 is TGTGCCTGGAGTCCGGGACAGTCCTATGGCTACACCTTC.

The chain combines TRBV7-9 with TRBJ1-5; D might be TRBD1 (6 bases). This CDR3 contains 16 residues. Germline loops: CDR1 SEHNR, CDR2 FQNEAQ (reference sequence). Trimming took off 1 base at V and 6 bases at J, with 16 bases between the two ends. The CDR3 here is CASSLEVSGGGQPQHF. CDR3 nucleotide sequence: TGTGCCAGCAGCTTAGAAGTTAGTGGGGGCGGTCAGCCCCAGCATTTT.